Following are 8 T cell receptor beta chains from one sample sequenced in a study of control samples from healthy donors and cancer patients. Some clones are missing from TCRdb's copy, which holds only in-frame ones; the method was immunoSEQ multiplex PCR. The table lists some 120,000 clones, approximately 90% of them singletons. The sample comprised blood. The source of these receptors is a man in his fifties in good health.

V usage is TRBV11-2 and J usage is TRBJ2-7, with 8 bases matching TRBD1. Losses at the gene ends were 4 bases for V and 7 bases for J; bases not matched to a gene: 9. The CDR3 has 14 residues. The V gene's germline CDR1 is SGHAT and CDR2 FQNNGV. The DNA for the CDR3 is TGTGCCAGCAGCTCGGGACAGGCCCAACGGGAGCAGTACTTC. Translation gives CASSSGQAQREQYF. Full variable domain (rest looked up from reference TRBV11-2 and TRBJ2-7): EAGVAQSPRYKIIEKRQSVAFWCNPISGHATLYWYQQILGQGPKLLIQFQNNGVVDDSQLPKDRFSAERLKGVDSTLKIQPAKLEDSAVYLCASSSGQAQREQYFGPGTRLTVT.

The gene calls are TRBV30 and TRBJ1-1; D may be TRBD1 (5 bases). The V end was cut by 4 bases, the J end by 5 bases, with 8 bases between. The CDR3 loop spans 11 amino acids. Germline CDR1 GTSNPN, CDR2 SVGIG (reference sequence). The CDR3 bases are TGTGCCTGGACAGGGTATACTGAAGCTTTCTTT. This translates into CAWTGYTEAFF.

The chain carries TRBV5-1 and TRBJ2-2, with 8 bases lining up with TRBD1. The length of the CDR3 is 14 residues. The trim removed 3 bases at V and 7 bases at J, leaving 5 bases unmatched. CDR1 is SGHRS and CDR2 is YFSETQ in the germline V gene. As DNA, the CDR3 is TGCGCCAGCAGCTCGGGACAGGAGTTCGGGGAGCTGTTTTTT. Residues: CASSSGQEFGELFF.

V usage is TRBV5-1 and J usage is TRBJ2-1, with 11 bases matching TRBD2. V was pared by 0 bases and J by 2 bases, with 1 base of the junction left unmatched. This CDR3 has 16 residues. Germline loops: CDR1 SGHRS, CDR2 YFSETQ. CDR3 DNA sequence: TGCGCCAGCAGCTTGGCTAGCGGGGGGACCTACAATGAGCAGTTCTTC. This codes for CASSLASGGTYNEQFF.

In this sample, this clone turned up a few times. The chain recombines TRBV10-3 with TRBJ1-3; no clear D. The CDR3 is 16 amino acids. The V gene lost 0 bases and the J gene lost 0 bases, with 9 bases spanning the gap. The germline CDR1 and CDR2 sequences are ENHRY and SYGVKD. The CDR3 reads CAISESGSVSGNTIYF. The CDR3 DNA sequence: TGTGCCATCAGTGAGTCGGGCAGTGTCTCTGGAAACACCATATATTTT.

V gene TRBV27 combines with J gene TRBJ2-7; possibly TRBD1 for D (6 bases). Trimming took 0 bases from V and 3 from J, leaving 12 bases between them. The CDR3 totals 15 residues. From germline, CDR1 is MNHEY and CDR2 SMNVEV (reference sequence). Written as DNA, the CDR3 is TGTGCCAGCAGTTTATCAGAAACAGGGATCTACGAGCAGTACTTC. It specifies CASSLSETGIYEQYF.

The CDR3 is CASSSQWGWADTQYF. DNA of the CDR3: TGTGCCAGTAGTTCCCAGTGGGGGTGGGCAGATACGCAGTATTTT. The rearrangement joins TRBV19 to TRBJ2-3; possibly TRBD1 or TRBD2 for D (5 bases each). The V end was cut by 5 bases, the J end by 4 bases, with 16 bases between. CDR1 is LNHDA and CDR2 is SQIVND in the germline V gene (reference sequence). CDR3 length equals 15 residues.

The chain combines TRBV6-5 with TRBJ1-1; D not certain. V was clipped by 11 bases and J by 0 bases, with 7 bases between them. Germline V CDR1 and CDR2: MNHEY, SVGAGI. The CDR3 is made up of 11 amino acids. Here the CDR3 reads CASKLNTEAFF. CDR3 nucleotide sequence: TGTGCCTCCAAATTGAACACTGAAGCTTTCTTT.